This T cell receptor beta chain was identified during a study of blood T cell repertoires in COVID-19. In the original workflow: It was from reference gene primer amplification that nucleated cell counts were estimated. Data came from immunoSEQ multiplex PCR; TCRdb stores just in-frame clones and leaves some out. Clone size and the V and J calls come from that table; the DNA yielded D and trimming. The sample includes about 99,000 clones, 80% to 85% of them seen just once. The receptor's source is a man between 65 and 85 years old with active or convalescent COVID-19. The source material was peripheral blood.

The CDR3 bases are TGTGCCAGCAGCCAGAGTGCCAGGGTTAGTGCTTTCTTT. The encoded protein is CASSQSARVSAFF. The V and J genes are TRBV14 and TRBJ1-1; the D gene is possibly TRBD1 (5 bases). Germline CDR1 reads SGHDN; CDR2 reads FVKESK. CDR3 length: 13 residues. V was clipped by 3 bases and J by 11 bases, with 16 bases between them.